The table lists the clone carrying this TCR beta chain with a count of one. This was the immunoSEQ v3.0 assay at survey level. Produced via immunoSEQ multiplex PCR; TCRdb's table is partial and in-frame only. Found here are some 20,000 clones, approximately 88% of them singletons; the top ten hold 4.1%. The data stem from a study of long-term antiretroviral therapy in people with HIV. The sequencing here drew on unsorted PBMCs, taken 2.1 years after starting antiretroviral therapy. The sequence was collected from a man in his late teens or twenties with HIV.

The CDR3 DNA follows: TGTGCCTGGAGTCTCCCTAGCGGGAGGGGCAATGAGCAGTTCTTC. Translation gives CAWSLPSGRGNEQFF. The chain has TRBV30 and TRBJ2-1; 12 bases line up with TRBD2. CDR3 length: 15 amino acids. V gave up 2 bases and J gave up 6 bases; unmatched junction bases: 5. Germline CDR1 and CDR2: GTSNPN and SVGIG (reference sequence).